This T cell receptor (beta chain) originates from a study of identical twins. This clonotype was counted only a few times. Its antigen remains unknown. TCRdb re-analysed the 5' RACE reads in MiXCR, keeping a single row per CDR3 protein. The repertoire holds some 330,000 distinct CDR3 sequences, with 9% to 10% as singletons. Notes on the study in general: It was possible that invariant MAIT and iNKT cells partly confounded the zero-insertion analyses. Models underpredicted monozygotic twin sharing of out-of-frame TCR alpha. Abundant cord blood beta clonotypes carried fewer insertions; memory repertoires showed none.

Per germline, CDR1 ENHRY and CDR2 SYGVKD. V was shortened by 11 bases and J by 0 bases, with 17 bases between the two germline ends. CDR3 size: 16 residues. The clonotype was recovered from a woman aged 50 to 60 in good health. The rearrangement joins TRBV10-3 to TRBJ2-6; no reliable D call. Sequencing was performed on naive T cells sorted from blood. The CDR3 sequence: CAAGITPDSGANVLTF. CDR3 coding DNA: TGTGCCGCCGGAATCACGCCCGACTCTGGGGCCAACGTCCTGACTTTC.